Here is one TCR beta chain with its context. Its antigen is currently unknown. Documented treatment: oral pan-JAK inhibitor, 5-10 mg twice daily. These data belong to a study of CD8+ T cells in alopecia areata. In the study overall: Treated patients' severity was scored by percentage of affected scalp area.

Once RNA had been extracted, it was reverse transcribed into cDNA to act as the sequencing template. Data came from immunoSEQ multiplex PCR; TCRdb stores just in-frame clones and leaves some out. The sample has fewer than 250,000 clones; about three fifths are singletons. This CDR3 is built from 13 residues. CDR1 is SQVTM, CDR2 ANQGSEA, per germline. After removal of 7 bases from V and 7 bases from J, the junction contained 11 bases not matched to a gene. Regarding the study as a whole: Higher clonality than in normal scalp was seen in lesional scalp, especially alopecia totalis/universalis. Normal skin's resident alphabeta T cells are sequenced alongside lesional scalp T cells. Many expanded lesional clones persisted during tofacitinib (in both scalp and blood).

This clonotype was obtained from a human donor with alopecia areata. The sequenced sample was CD4+ T cells sorted from blood, obtained at week 4, from a patient treated with tofacitinib. V gene TRBV29-1 combines with J gene TRBJ2-7, with 9 bases matching TRBD1. CDR3 nucleotide sequence: TGCAGCGCAACGGGGACAGGGCTCGGTGAGCAGTACTTC. Amino acids: CSATGTGLGEQYF.